The 31 T cell receptor beta chains given below trace back to one sample, sequenced in a study of cytomegalovirus exposure and HLA in healthy donors. A multiplex PCR was run with 60 Vbeta primers and 13 Jbeta primers. Sequenced by immunoSEQ multiplex PCR; TCRdb stores in-frame clones only, minus some. The data contain 100,000 to 150,000 clones, over 75% of them singletons. The sample comprised PBMCs. The source of these receptors is a boy younger than 18 in good health and CMV-seronegative.

V usage is TRBV6-1 and J usage is TRBJ2-1; 7 nucleotides match TRBD2. CDR3 size: 14 residues. The germline CDR1 and CDR2 sequences are MNHNS and SASEGT. Losses at the gene ends were 5 bases for V and 3 bases for J; bases not matched to a gene: 4. CDR3 amino acids: CASSLAGHYNEQFF. The CDR3 nucleotides are TGTGCCAGCAGTTTAGCGGGCCACTACAATGAGCAGTTCTTC.

The chain is built from TRBV7-9 and TRBJ2-7; D might be TRBD2 (5 bases). CDR3 size: 14 residues. Germline lookup yields CDR1 SEHNR and CDR2 FQNEAQ (reference sequence). The ends were cut back, 3 bases at V and 5 bases at J, with 14 bases in the middle. The CDR3 bases are TGTGCCAGCAGCTTCGGTCGAGGGATCCACGAGCAGTACTTC. Translation gives CASSFGRGIHEQYF.

The CDR3 DNA sequence: TGTGCCAGCAGCTTAACTCCGTCTAGCGGGAGGGAGACCGGGGAGCTGTTTTTT. Amino acid sequence: CASSLTPSSGRETGELFF. The chain recombines TRBV7-2 with TRBJ2-2; 12 bases are shared with TRBD2. The germline gives CDR1 SGHTA, CDR2 FQGNSA. V lost 2 bases to trimming and J lost 5 bases; unmatched junction nucleotides: 9. The CDR3 has 18 residues.

J is TRBJ2-3 and V is TRBV19; 9 bases line up with TRBD1. This CDR3 comprises 15 residues. The trim removed 1 base at V and 6 bases at J, leaving 5 bases unmatched. Germline loops: CDR1 LNHDA, CDR2 SQIVND (reference sequence). CDR3 in amino acids: CASSIVQGAYDTQYF. CDR3 coding DNA: TGTGCCAGTAGTATAGTACAGGGGGCCTACGATACGCAGTATTTT.

The chain couples TRBV7-2 to TRBJ1-2, with D uncertain. V lost 0 bases and J lost 4, with 18 bases in between. Looked up from germline, CDR1 is SGHTA and CDR2 is FQGNSA. The CDR3 sequence is 17 residues long. The CDR3 DNA reads TGTGCCAGCAGCTTAGCATTTACTCCGGCGGTTCCCTATGGCTACACCTTC. Its protein product is CASSLAFTPAVPYGYTF.

The rearrangement joins TRBV29-1 to TRBJ2-1, with D possibly matching TRBD1 (5 bases). Germline V lookup: CDR1 SQVTM, CDR2 ANQGSEA. Trimming cost V 6 bases and J 4 bases, with 13 bases left between them. This CDR3 is 13 amino acids long. The CDR3 is CSVVIDSYNEQFF. The CDR3 nucleotides are TGCAGCGTCGTTATCGACAGTTACAATGAGCAGTTCTTC.

This chain connects TRBV30 to TRBJ1-3; D is unclear. The CDR3 contains 13 residues. Germline lookup yields CDR1 GTSNPN and CDR2 SVGIG (reference sequence). Trimming removed 2 bases at V and 2 bases at J, with 7 bases between. Here the CDR3 reads CAWSSGAGNTIYF. DNA of the CDR3: TGTGCCTGGAGTAGCGGGGCTGGAAACACCATATATTTT.

The chain links TRBV2 to TRBJ2-3; the match to TRBD1 covers 10 bases. The J segment lost 5 bases and the V segment lost 2 bases, leaving 7 bases of the junction unmatched. The CDR3 length is 16 residues. Germline CDR1 is SNHLY and CDR2 is FYNNEI. CDR3 in amino acids: CASSERDRGLGDTQYF. CDR3 bases: TGTGCCAGCAGTGAACGTGACAGGGGGCTTGGAGATACGCAGTATTTT.

This chain joins TRBV7-2 and TRBJ1-5, with a tentative D call TRBD1 (5 bases). CDR3 length: 15 amino acids. V was clipped by 1 base and J by 7 bases, with 14 bases between them. Germline CDR1 and CDR2: SGHTA and FQGNSA. CDR3 nucleotides: TGTGCCAGCAGCTTAGTGGAAGGGGCCAGGCAGCCCCAGCATTTT. Translating it yields CASSLVEGARQPQHF.

Remarks on this clone: The junction departs from the called germline gene at one end, perhaps through a read error. The chain employs TRBV5-5 and TRBJ1-2; perhaps TRBD1 as D (6 bases). The CDR3 runs 16 residues. Germline V gene data show CDR1 as SGHKS and CDR2 as YYEKEE (reference sequence). CDR3 nucleotide sequence: TGTGCCAGCAGCTTGGGGCCTCCCAGGGGAGGGTATGGCTACCCCTTC. Translated: CASSLGPPRGGYGYPF.

The J gene is TRBJ1-5, the V gene TRBV2, with 12 bases that match TRBD1. V lost 6 bases and J lost 2; bases outside the gene matches: 2. Germline assignment: CDR1 SNHLY and CDR2 FYNNEI. This CDR3 has 15 residues. CDR3 loop: CASRGTGGGNQPQHF. In DNA, the CDR3 is TGTGCCAGCAGGGGGACAGGGGGCGGCAATCAGCCCCAGCATTTT.

CDR3 in amino acids: CASSTPQTGYYGYTF. In DNA form, the CDR3 reads TGTGCCAGTAGTACGCCCCAGACAGGGTACTATGGCTACACCTTC. The gene calls are TRBV19 and TRBJ1-2, with 7 bases matching TRBD1. Germline loops: CDR1 LNHDA, CDR2 SQIVND (reference sequence). The J segment lost 3 bases and the V segment lost 4 bases, leaving 8 bases of the junction unmatched. The CDR3 is 15 amino acids.

The chain recombines TRBV4-1 with TRBJ2-7, with TRBD2 matching 12 bases. From germline, CDR1 is MGHRA and CDR2 YSYEKL. V lost 2 bases and J lost 5; bases outside the gene matches: 7. CDR3 size: 16 residues. The CDR3 here is CASSQFGLAGLDEQYF. The DNA for the CDR3 is TGCGCCAGCAGCCAATTTGGACTAGCGGGGTTGGACGAGCAGTACTTC.

This rearrangement joins TRBV7-2 to TRBJ1-2; D is possibly TRBD1 (5 bases). V shed 4 bases and J shed 8 bases, with 8 bases lying between them. The germline V gene encodes CDR1 SGHTA and CDR2 FQGNSA. The CDR3 totals 11 residues. The CDR3: CASSSWGGYTF. For the CDR3, the DNA is TGTGCCAGCAGCTCCTGGGGCGGCTACACCTTC.

The gene calls are TRBV6-6 and TRBJ1-3; D not resolved. V was pared by 2 bases and J by 2 bases, with 7 bases between. Germline-derived CDR1 and CDR2 are MNHNY and SVGAGI (reference sequence). This CDR3 is built from 14 residues. The CDR3 region is CASSYRGAGNTIYF. CDR3 coding DNA: TGTGCCAGCAGTTACAGAGGAGCTGGAAACACCATATATTTT.

This clone was observed a few times. At one end, the junction sequence differs from germline, possibly due to a read error. This chain links TRBV7-7 with TRBJ1-1; 7 nucleotides line up with TRBD1. Germline CDR1 reads SSHAT; CDR2 reads FNYEAQ (reference sequence). The CDR3 has 13 amino acids. The CDR3 DNA sequence: TGTGCTAGCAGTCCGACAGGGATCACTGAAGCTTTCTTT. Translating it yields CASSPTGITEAFF.

This clone was counted a single time. This chain links TRBV27 with TRBJ1-6, with TRBD1 matching over 7 bases. This CDR3 comprises 12 residues. Germline-derived CDR1 and CDR2 are MNHEY and SMNVEV (reference sequence). J was trimmed by 14 bases and V by 4 bases; bases with no gene match: 5. The CDR3: CASSSTGFSLHF. CDR3 DNA sequence: TGTGCCAGCAGTTCGACAGGGTTTTCCCTCCACTTT.

V gene TRBV7-3 combines with J gene TRBJ2-3; no definite D call. With 0 bases removed from V and 1 base from J, the gap between germline ends came to 5 bases. The CDR3 consists of 14 residues. Germline V gives CDR1 SGHTA, CDR2 FQGTGA. CDR3 sequence (DNA): TGTGCCAGCAGCTTAACCCCGGGCACAGATACGCAGTATTTT. Its translation is CASSLTPGTDTQYF.

This chain uses TRBV14 with TRBJ1-2; D gene unclear. The CDR3 extends over 15 amino acids. Trimming took off 3 bases at V and 0 bases at J, with 11 bases between the two ends. Germline V gene sequence: CDR1 SGHDN, CDR2 FVKESK. Here the CDR3 reads CASSQTATANYGYTF. As DNA, the CDR3 is TGTGCCAGCAGCCAGACTGCCACGGCTAACTATGGCTACACCTTC.

The rearrangement joins TRBV6-5 to TRBJ2-5; possible D gene TRBD1, 6 bases. V shed 6 bases and J shed 5 bases, with 13 bases lying between them. The CDR3 totals 13 residues. Looked up from germline, CDR1 is MNHEY and CDR2 is SVGAGI. The CDR3 DNA reads TGTGCCAGCAGCCTGGGGGCCGTGGAGACCCAGTACTTC. It specifies CASSLGAVETQYF.

This clone was detected only a few times. This chain joins TRBV7-8 and TRBJ1-1, with D uncertain. V was clipped by 5 bases and J by 8 bases, with 9 bases between them. The germline V gene has CDR1 SGHVS and CDR2 FQNEAQ. CDR3 size: 11 residues. In DNA, the CDR3 is TGTGCCAGCAGCCCGGTTTCCGAAGCTTTCTTT. Protein: CASSPVSEAFF.

The V and J genes are TRBV6-5 and TRBJ2-1; no firm D call. This CDR3 spans 14 amino acids. Trimming removed 6 bases at V and 7 bases at J, with 16 bases between. Germline V CDR1 and CDR2: MNHEY, SVGAGI. CDR3 protein: CASRPVAELNEQFF. The CDR3 coding sequence is TGTGCCAGCAGGCCGGTTGCGGAGTTGAATGAGCAGTTCTTC.

V and J are TRBV6-4 and TRBJ2-1; D may be TRBD2 (8 bases). The CDR3 consists of 15 residues. Between the trimmed V and J ends, which lost 10 bases and 7 bases, there was a span of 23 bases. Germline V gives CDR1 MRHNA, CDR2 SNTAGT. The CDR3 DNA sequence: TGTGCCACCGGGACAGAGTCTTCGGGGGGGAATGAGCAGTTCTTC. It translates to CATGTESSGGNEQFF.

This chain links TRBV7-2 with TRBJ1-5, with 9 bases identical to TRBD1. CDR1 and CDR2 from the germline V gene are SGHTA and FQGNSA. This CDR3 comprises 16 residues. Trimming cost V 5 bases and J 2 bases; bases outside gene matches: 7. CDR3: CASSIGTGLGNQPQHF. In DNA form, the CDR3 reads TGTGCCAGCAGCATAGGGACAGGGCTAGGCAATCAGCCCCAGCATTTT.

V is TRBV13 and J is TRBJ2-5; maybe TRBD1 (5 bases). The better agreement between TRBJ2-7 and the DNA end casts doubt on the J call. Germline CDR1 is PRHDT and CDR2 is FYEKMQ (reference sequence). The CDR3 runs 13 residues. The CDR3 coding sequence is TGTGCCAGCAGCTTAGAAAGGGGCTACGAGCAGTACTTC. Protein: CASSLERGYEQYF.

This clone is a singleton in its sample. The chain links TRBV7-6 to TRBJ2-1; weak D call: TRBD2 (5 bases). Between the trimmed V and J ends, which lost 1 base and 6 bases, there was a span of 10 bases. Germline V gene sequence: CDR1 SGHVS, CDR2 FNYEAQ. The CDR3 extends over 14 amino acids. CDR3 amino acids: CASSLDQDSNEQFF. Written as DNA, the CDR3 is TGTGCCAGCAGCTTAGATCAGGACTCCAATGAGCAGTTCTTC.

The rearrangement uses TRBV4-1 and TRBJ1-2; D is possibly TRBD1 (5 bases). Germline V gene sequence: CDR1 MGHRA, CDR2 YSYEKL. Trimming removed 0 bases from V and 7 bases from J, with 15 bases in between. This CDR3 is 15 amino acids long. The CDR3 is CASSQELSFQGGYTF. For the CDR3, the DNA is TGCGCCAGCAGCCAAGAGCTGAGTTTTCAGGGTGGCTACACCTTC.

This chain uses TRBV5-8 with TRBJ2-1; 7 nucleotides agree with TRBD2. The J segment lost 5 bases and the V segment lost 4 bases, leaving 6 bases of the junction unmatched. The germline V gene has CDR1 SGHTS and CDR2 YDEGEE. CDR3 length: 14 amino acids. The CDR3, as DNA: TGTGCCAGCAGCCCCCGGGACTATAACAATGAGCAGTTCTTC. This codes for CASSPRDYNNEQFF.

The chain is built from TRBV21-1 and TRBJ2-4; the table's D call of TRBD2 was not tested on the DNA. TRBV21-1 counts as a pseudogene. The CDR3 length is 16 residues. CDR3 region: CASSKGGGADLNIQYF. CDR3 bases: TGTGCCAGCAGCAAGGGCGGCGGGGCCGATCTAAACATTCAGTACTTC.

This clone was recorded a few times. The rearrangement uses TRBV5-6 and TRBJ1-2; possibly TRBD1 for D (6 bases). The V gene lost 3 bases and the J gene lost 3 bases, with 15 bases spanning the gap. CDR3 length: 15 residues. The germline V gene has CDR1 SGHDT and CDR2 YYEEEE. The CDR3 loop is CASSSGSTGDYGYTF. The CDR3 DNA is TGTGCCAGCAGCTCGGGTTCGACAGGCGACTATGGCTACACCTTC.

V and J are TRBV6-1 and TRBJ2-3; 9 bases are a match to TRBD1. There are 15 residues in the CDR3. The germline CDR1 and CDR2 sequences are MNHNS and SASEGT. Germline trimming cut 5 bases from V and 1 base from J; bases unmatched to any gene: 4. CDR3 amino acids: CASSPQGARTDTQYF. DNA for the CDR3: TGTGCCAGCAGTCCACAGGGGGCTCGCACAGATACGCAGTATTTT.